In its sample, the clone carrying this T cell receptor beta chain was seen many times. Its target is unknown. TCRdb reprocessed the RACE reads via MiXCR and lists one record per CDR3 protein. The sample has about 400,000 distinct CDR3 sequences; more than 5% are singletons. Time point meaning: patch test 2, 6 weeks after DPC sensitization. Stated treatment: therapeutic diphenylcyclopropenone sensitization with weekly scalp DPC. Alopecia patients, 18 to 70 years old and DPC-suitable, served as donors. The authors' total RNA extraction used unfractionated whole blood. Germline CDR1 is KGHDR and CDR2 is SFDVKD. CDR3 length: 16 residues. Trimming took off 3 bases at V and 5 bases at J, with 16 bases between the two ends. The data stem from a study of human T cells and chemical hapten exposure. Study outcomes and limitations: Unchanged with DPC sensitization were TCRs above 1 in 1000 frequency.

The rearrangement uses TRBV24-1 and TRBJ2-1; tentatively, D is TRBD1 or TRBD2 (5 bases each). The sequence derives from a young woman with alopecia areata. Some clones in this sample may be carry-over from other donors' samples. This specimen consisted of whole blood, obtained in connection with sensitization to the hapten diphenylcyclopropenone (DPC). This chain's CDR3 is CATSDTGTRGDNEQFF. The CDR3 bases are TGTGCCACCAGTGATACCGGGACCAGAGGGGACAATGAGCAGTTCTTC.